The sample holds many counts of the clone carrying this T cell receptor (beta chain). V was pared by 5 bases and J by 4 bases, with 7 bases of the junction left unmatched. The CDR3 length is 15 residues. The V gene's germline CDR1 is MNHEY and CDR2 SMNVEV (reference sequence). The data derive from a study of T cells after yellow fever vaccination. TCRdb fed the 5' RACE reads into MiXCR, producing one record per CDR3 protein. The sample includes 200,000 or so distinct CDR3 sequences, less than 7.5% of them seen just once. The sample consisted of CD4+ T cells sorted from PBMCs, taken on the day of the yellow fever booster vaccination. This chain links TRBV27 with TRBJ2-1; 8 nucleotides line up with TRBD1. This TCR was sampled from a man aged 25-45 years who received the YFV17D yellow fever vaccine. The CDR3 DNA follows: TGTGCCAGCAGTCCGACAGGGGCCCTTTACAATGAGCAGTTCTTC. It specifies CASSPTGALYNEQFF.